The following is a TCR beta chain sequence with its context. The antigen this receptor binds is unknown. No base quality values were provided; no much bigger clone lies one nucleotide off. The data were obtained in a study of shared clonotypes between healthy human individuals (dated by TCRdb to about 2020). Some background on the complete study: The cohort comprised a couple of women and a few men aged 18 to 49 years. For each donor, CD4 naive and CD4 memory were each run on three plates, CD8 naive on two plates, and CD8 memory on one plate. To estimate repertoire size and how much clonotype sharing occurs between individuals, the study deeply sequenced the blood TCR repertoires of roughly 5 healthy adults. To increase sequencing depth and limit assay-specific biases, different laboratories used diverse techniques to prepare libraries and sequence TCR repertoires. Between about 0.8 and 9 billion PBMCs per donor were obtained by leukapheresis. Study-wide findings and limitations: Compared with non-shared clonotypes, clonotypes shared by all four sorted-subset donors had higher generation probabilities. Pairwise subsampling led to the expectation that sequencing depth would affect the degree of clonotype sharing among donors. Because the study included only a small number of donors, the genetic and exposure-history diversity represented was limited. Sampling was restricted to blood, and TCR repertoires in tissues likely differ from the TCR repertoires found in blood. Even with the large sequencing depth, rarefaction of the sorted-subset datasets indicated that sequencing was incomplete. Across four donors, about 5% of naive CD4, approximately 3.6% of naive CD8, 2.3% of memory CD4, and under 0.45% of memory CD8 clonotypes were shared. Naive subsets generally had larger estimated clonotype richness than memory subsets.

Donors were healthy HIV-negative adults with no recently reported acute infections or vaccinations. All donors were Caucasian adults living in Nashville, Tennessee, USA. CD4+ T cells were enriched through magnetic negative selection, after which naive cells were positively selected on CD45RA and the remaining negative fraction served as the memory subset. After blood collection by leukapheresis, PBMCs were isolated using Ficoll-Histopaque density gradient centrifugation and then cryopreserved in the vapor phase of liquid nitrogen. Analytical flow cytometry was used to check the purity and quantity of every magnetically sorted T cell population. From each sorted fraction, genomic DNA was isolated and quantified by UV absorbance on a Nanodrop 2000c. According to the germline V gene (reference sequence), CDR1 reads SEHNR and CDR2 reads FQNEAQ. Clipping removes 6 bases from V and 1 base from J, with 12 as the unmatched junction base count. The CDR3 holds 17 amino acids from the cysteine to the phenylalanine. Only the CDR3 DNA is retained, 51 bases long and in frame from the first base.

Using the deep immunoSEQ assay, TCR CDR3 regions were amplified from genomic DNA by multiplex PCR. Genomic DNA extracted from each cell subset was distributed evenly over all wells of several immunoSEQ 96-well plates, and each plate served as one replicate. For sorted subsets, each replicate PCR was loaded with 150 to 250 ng genomic DNA, equivalent to 30,000 or so T cell genomes. Purified libraries were quantified with a Qubit 3.0 fluorometer, sized on a Bioanalyzer 2100, and re-quantified with the KAPA Library Quantification kit. A separate single-read 150-cycle Illumina NextSeq 550 flow cell was used to sequence each immunoSEQ 96-well plate. From the authors' description of their analysis: Because the immunoSEQ output included only junctional sequences and no quality scores, the filtering could not be the same as the filtering used for full-length reads. Sequences were annotated with PyIR, a Python wrapper for IgBLAST v1.9, using IMGT germline references to assign V/J genes and CDR3. Reads were filtered out if the reads had weak V/J assignments (E-value above 1e-6), no CDR3, stop codons, out-of-frame junctions, or ambiguous translated residues. V3J clonotypes were defined by identical inferred V gene, J gene, and CDR3 amino acid sequence. Percentage overlap between repertoires was calculated by dividing the number of shared unique clonotypes by the size of the smaller repertoire. Repertoire richness was assessed with RTK rarefaction, the Chao1 estimator, and Recon v2.1 estimates of unobserved clonotypes. Generation probabilities for all TCRbeta clonotypes obtained by the gDNA method from a handful of donors were computed using OLGA. TCRdb re-hosts the immuneACCESS table, in-frame sequences only. Its copies lack some clones; in the studies checked, an unresolved V gene accounts for under half of them, and the cause for the rest is not known. The V and J calls and the clone size are those of that table, but D and trimming were determined from the DNA. Counted in this sample were some 2.4 million clones; 93% of them appeared once. In total, the top ten clones hold approximately 0.36% of the sample.

Sequencing input: naive CD4+ T cells from PBMCs. Explained via the paper, the cell subset or site label denotes: CD45RA+ positively selected. Here the chain combines TRBV7-9 and TRBJ2-5; TRBD1 agrees with 9 junctional bases. The receptor comes from a man aged 18-30 years in good health. Some clones in this sample may be carry-over from other donors' samples. For the CDR3, the sequence is CASRNFPGTGLQETQYF. The nucleotide sequence is given as TGTGCCAGCAGAAATTTTCCCGGGACAGGGCTCCAAGAGACCCAGTACTTC.